This TCR beta chain was identified in a study of blood T cells in healthy people across ages. Together with a sample-barcoded 5' primer, a J-beta primer mix was included in a second PCR lasting about 7 to 11 cycles. TCRdb analysed the 5' RACE reads with MiXCR anew, one entry per CDR3 protein. The sample includes about 930,000 distinct CDR3 sequences, 25% to 35% of them seen just once. Comment on this clonotype: The germline gene is not matched at one end of the junction; a read error may be the cause.

These sequences were also reported in another study, on T cells of mothers and their children. As reported in that work: Samples came from a few healthy Caucasian mothers and their six children. At a rate of about 1.5 ug per 15 ul, cDNA synthesis received all of the extracted RNA. The shaping of TCR recombination output by thymic selection is similar in related and unrelated pairs.

Sequenced: blood. The sequence was obtained from a woman aged 40 to 55 in good health.

The CDR3 sequence is CASSVRSSGANVRTF. As DNA, the CDR3 is TGTGCCAGCAGTGTCAGAAGCTCTGGGGCCAACGTCCGGACTTTC. The chain links TRBV28 to TRBJ2-6, with a weak D call TRBD1 (5 bases). Germline V lookup: CDR1 MDHEN, CDR2 SYDVKM. CDR3 length: 15 amino acids.